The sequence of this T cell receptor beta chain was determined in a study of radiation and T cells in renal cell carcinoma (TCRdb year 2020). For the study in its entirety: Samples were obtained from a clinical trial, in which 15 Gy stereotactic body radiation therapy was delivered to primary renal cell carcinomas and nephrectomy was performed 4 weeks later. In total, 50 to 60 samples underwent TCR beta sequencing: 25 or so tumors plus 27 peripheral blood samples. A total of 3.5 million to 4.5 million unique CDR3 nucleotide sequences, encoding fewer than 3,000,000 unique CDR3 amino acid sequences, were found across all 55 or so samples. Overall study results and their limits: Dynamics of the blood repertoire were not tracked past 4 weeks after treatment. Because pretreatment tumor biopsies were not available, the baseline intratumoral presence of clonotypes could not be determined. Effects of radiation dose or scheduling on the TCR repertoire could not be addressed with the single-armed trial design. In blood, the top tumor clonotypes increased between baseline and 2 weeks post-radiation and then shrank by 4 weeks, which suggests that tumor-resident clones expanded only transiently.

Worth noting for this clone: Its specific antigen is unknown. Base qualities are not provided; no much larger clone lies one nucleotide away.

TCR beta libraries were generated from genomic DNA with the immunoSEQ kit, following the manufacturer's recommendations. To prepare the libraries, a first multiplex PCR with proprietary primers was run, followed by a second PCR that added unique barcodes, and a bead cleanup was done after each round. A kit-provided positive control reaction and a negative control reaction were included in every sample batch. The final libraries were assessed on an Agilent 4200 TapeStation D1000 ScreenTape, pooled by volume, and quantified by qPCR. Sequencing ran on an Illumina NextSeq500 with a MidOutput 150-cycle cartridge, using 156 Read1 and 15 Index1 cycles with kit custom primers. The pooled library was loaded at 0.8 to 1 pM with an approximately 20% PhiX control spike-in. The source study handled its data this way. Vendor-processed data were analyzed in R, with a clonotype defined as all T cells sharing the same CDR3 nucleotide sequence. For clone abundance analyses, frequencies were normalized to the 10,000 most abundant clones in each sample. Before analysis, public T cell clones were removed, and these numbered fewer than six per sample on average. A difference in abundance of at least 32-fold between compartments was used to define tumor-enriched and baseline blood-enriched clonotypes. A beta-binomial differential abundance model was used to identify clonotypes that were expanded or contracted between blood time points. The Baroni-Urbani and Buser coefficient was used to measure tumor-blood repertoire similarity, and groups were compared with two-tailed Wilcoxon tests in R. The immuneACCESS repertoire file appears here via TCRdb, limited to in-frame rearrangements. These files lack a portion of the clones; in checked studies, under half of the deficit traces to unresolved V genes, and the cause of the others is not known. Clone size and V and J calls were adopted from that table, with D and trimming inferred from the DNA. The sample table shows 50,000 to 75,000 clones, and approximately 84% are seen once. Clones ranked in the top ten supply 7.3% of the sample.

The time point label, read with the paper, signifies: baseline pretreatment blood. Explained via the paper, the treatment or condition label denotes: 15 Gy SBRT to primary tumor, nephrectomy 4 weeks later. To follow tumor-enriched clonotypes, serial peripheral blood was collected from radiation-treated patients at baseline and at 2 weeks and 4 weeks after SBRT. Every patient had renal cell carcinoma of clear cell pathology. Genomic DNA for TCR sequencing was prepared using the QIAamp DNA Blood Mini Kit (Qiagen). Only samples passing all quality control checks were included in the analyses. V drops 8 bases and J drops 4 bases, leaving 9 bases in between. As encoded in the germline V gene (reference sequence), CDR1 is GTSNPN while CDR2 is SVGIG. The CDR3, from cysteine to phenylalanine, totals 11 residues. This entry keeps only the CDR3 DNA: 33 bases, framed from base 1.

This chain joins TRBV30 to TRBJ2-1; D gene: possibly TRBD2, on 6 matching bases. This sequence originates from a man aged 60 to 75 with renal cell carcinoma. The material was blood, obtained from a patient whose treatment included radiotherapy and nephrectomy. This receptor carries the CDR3 CAHREYNEQFF. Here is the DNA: TGTGCCCATCGGGAGTACAATGAGCAGTTCTTC.